This TCR beta chain was observed in a study of OX40 agonist ivuxolimab in advanced cancers. Findings and caveats of the study: It was not determined which antigens were specifically recognized by the peripheral T cells that had undergone clonal expansion. The study observed clonal expansion of CD4+ and CD8+ blood T cells by week 6 at 0.1 to 3.0 mg/kg. Partial responders treated at 0.1-3.0 mg/kg exhibited clonal expansion among the lowest measured.

With respect to this clone: Its antigen is unidentified.

Clones were read by immunoSEQ multiplex PCR, and TCRdb kept only the in-frame ones, dropping some. The data show roughly 64,000 clones, around nine tenths seen once. V was cut by 4 bases and J by 6 bases, with 10 bases left in between. The CDR3 is made up of 13 amino acids. CDR1 is SGHRS and CDR2 is YFSETQ in the germline V gene. The source is an adult with an advanced solid tumor such as melanoma, head and neck, liver or kidney cancer. The sample here was CD4+ or CD8+ T cells sorted from blood, taken in a trial of the OX40 agonist ivuxolimab. This rearrangement joins TRBV5-1 to TRBJ1-4; D gene unclear. The CDR3 reads CASSLKPDEKLFF. Written as DNA, the CDR3 is TGCGCCAGCAGCCTCAAGCCGGATGAAAAACTGTTTTTT.